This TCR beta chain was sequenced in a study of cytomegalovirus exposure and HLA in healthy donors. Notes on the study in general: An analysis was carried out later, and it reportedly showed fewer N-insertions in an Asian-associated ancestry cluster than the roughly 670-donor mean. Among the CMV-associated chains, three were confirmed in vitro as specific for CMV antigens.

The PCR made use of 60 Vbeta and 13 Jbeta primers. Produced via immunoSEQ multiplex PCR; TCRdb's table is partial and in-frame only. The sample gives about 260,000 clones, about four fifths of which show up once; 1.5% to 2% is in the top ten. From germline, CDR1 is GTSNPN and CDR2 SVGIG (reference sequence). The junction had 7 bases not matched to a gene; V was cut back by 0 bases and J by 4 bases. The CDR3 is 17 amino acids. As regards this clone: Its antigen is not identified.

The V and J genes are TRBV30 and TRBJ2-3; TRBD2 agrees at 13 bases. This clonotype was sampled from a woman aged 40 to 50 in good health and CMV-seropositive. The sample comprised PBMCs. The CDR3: CAWSVVRTSGSSDTQYF. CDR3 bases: TGTGCCTGGAGTGTAGTTCGGACTAGCGGGAGCTCAGATACGCAGTATTTT. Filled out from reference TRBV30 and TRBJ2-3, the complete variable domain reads SQTIHQWPATLVQPVGSPLSLECTVEGTSNPNLYWYRQAAGRGLQLLFYSVGIGQISSEVPQNLSASRPQDRQFILSSKKLLLSDSGFYLCAWSVVRTSGSSDTQYFGPGTRLTVL.